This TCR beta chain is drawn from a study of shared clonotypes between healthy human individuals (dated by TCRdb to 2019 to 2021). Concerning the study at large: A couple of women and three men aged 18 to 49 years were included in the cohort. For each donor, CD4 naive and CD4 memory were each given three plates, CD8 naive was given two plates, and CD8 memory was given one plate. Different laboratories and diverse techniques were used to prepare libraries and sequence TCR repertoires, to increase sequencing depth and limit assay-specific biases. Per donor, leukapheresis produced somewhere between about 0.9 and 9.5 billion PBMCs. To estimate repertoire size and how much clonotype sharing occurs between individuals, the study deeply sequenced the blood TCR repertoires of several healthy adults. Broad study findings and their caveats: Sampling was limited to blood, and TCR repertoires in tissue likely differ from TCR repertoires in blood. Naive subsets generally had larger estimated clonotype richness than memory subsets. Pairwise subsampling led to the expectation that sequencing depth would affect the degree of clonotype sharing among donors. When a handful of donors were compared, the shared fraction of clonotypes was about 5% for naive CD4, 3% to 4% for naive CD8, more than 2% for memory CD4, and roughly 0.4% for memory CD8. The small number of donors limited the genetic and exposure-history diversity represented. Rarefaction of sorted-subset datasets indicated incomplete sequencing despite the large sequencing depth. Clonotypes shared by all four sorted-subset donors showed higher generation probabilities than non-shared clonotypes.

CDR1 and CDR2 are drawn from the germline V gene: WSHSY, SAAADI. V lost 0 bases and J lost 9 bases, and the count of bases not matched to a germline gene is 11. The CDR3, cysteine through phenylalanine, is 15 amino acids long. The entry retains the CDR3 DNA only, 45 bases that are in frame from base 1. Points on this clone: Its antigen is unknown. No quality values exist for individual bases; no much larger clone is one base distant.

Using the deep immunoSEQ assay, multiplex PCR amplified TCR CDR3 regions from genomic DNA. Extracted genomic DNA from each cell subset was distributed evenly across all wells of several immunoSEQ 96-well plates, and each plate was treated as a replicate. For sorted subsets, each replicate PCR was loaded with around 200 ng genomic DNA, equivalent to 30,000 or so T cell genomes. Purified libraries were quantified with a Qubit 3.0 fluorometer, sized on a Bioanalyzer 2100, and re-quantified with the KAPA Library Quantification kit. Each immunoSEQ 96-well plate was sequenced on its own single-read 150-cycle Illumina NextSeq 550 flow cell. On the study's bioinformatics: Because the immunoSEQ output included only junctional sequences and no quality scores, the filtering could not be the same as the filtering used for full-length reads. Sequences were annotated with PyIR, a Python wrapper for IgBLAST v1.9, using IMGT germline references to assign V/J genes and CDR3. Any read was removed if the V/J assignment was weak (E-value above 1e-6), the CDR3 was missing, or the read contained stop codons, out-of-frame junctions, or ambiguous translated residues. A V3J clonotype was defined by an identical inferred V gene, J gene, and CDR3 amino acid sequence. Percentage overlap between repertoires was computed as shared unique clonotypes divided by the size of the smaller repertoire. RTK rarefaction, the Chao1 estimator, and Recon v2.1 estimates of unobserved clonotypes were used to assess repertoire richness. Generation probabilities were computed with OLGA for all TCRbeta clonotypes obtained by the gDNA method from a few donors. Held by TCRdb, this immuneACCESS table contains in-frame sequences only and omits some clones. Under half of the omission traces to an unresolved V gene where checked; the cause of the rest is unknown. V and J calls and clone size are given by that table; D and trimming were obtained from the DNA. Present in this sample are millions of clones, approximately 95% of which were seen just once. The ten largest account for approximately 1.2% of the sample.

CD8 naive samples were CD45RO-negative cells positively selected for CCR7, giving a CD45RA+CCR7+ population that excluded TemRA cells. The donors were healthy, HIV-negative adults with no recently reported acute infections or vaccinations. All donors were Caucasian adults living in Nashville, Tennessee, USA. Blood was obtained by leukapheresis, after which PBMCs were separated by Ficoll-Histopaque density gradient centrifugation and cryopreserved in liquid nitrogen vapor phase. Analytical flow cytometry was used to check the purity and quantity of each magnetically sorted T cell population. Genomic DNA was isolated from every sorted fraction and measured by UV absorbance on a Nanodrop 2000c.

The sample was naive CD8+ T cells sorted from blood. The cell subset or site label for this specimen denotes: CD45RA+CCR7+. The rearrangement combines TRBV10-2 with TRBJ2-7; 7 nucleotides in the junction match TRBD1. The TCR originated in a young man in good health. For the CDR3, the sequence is CASSESGDRVGGQYF. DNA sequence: TGCGCCAGCAGTGAGTCGGGAGACAGGGTTGGCGGGCAGTACTTC.